This TCR beta chain was captured in a study of tumor and adjacent non-tumor tissue in lung cancer. A modified ARM-PCR protocol with three rounds of nested PCR amplified TCRbeta. Using its own MiXCR run on the multiplex PCR reads, TCRdb lists one record per CDR3 protein. The table includes about 200,000 distinct CDR3 sequences, about two thirds detected once. Turning to this clonotype: One end of the junction varies from germline; a read error may be responsible.

This sample's RNA came from whole unsorted tissue. The source of this sequence is a man aged 60-69 years with non-small cell lung cancer. The specimen was lung tumor tissue.

CDR3 region: CASGQEELAGGRDIQYF. The CDR3 DNA sequence: TGCGCCAGCGGCCAAGAAGAGCTAGCGGGGGGTCGCGACATTCAGTACTTC. This sequence joins TRBV4-1 and TRBJ2-4, with 11 bases lining up with TRBD2. Germline V gives CDR1 MGHRA, CDR2 YSYEKL. The CDR3 consists of 17 residues.